This entry describes one T cell receptor (beta chain). Its antigen is not identified. TCRdb itself ran the reads through MiXCR, one entry per CDR3 protein. In the table there are roughly 990,000 distinct CDR3 sequences, more than 25% of which are singletons. Germline lookup yields CDR1 MNHNY and CDR2 SVGAGI (reference sequence). The V gene end was trimmed by 7 bases and the J gene end by 4 bases; junction bases not matched to a gene: 7. This CDR3 region has 16 residues. This entry belongs to a study of T cell repertoires in cytomegalovirus infection. Study in general: Selection of CMV epitopes for the study included recently identified HLA-C-restricted and well-studied HLA-B-restricted ones. Both a matching HLA type and CMV infection were indicated by public TCR beta signatures.

Points from the study as a whole: Cumulative frequency (of public TCR beta family members) identified carriers of CMV plus the relevant HLA.

This clonotype was sampled from a human donor in good health (CMV status not recorded). Some clones in this sample may be carry-over from other donors' samples. The V call is TRBV6-6, the J call TRBJ2-1, with 13 bases matching TRBD2. The specimen was cultured CD8+ T cells from PBMCs, collected from culture after CMV antigen stimulation. The CDR3 DNA sequence: TGTGCCAGCACTCGACTAGCGGGGGGCCATTACAATGAGCAGTTCTTC. It codes for CASTRLAGGHYNEQFF.